The present TCR beta chain was sequenced within a study of cytomegalovirus exposure and HLA in healthy donors (dated by TCRdb to 2016 to 2017). Notes on the research overall: In an earlier analysis of 450 to 750 of the donors, less than 350 Gb of sequence data and 100 million or so unique TCR beta sequences from roughly 180 million T cells were reported. About 310 gigabases of sequencing data and 78 million or so unique TCR sequences were included in an early release covering around 650 HLA-typed donors. The genetic ancestry cluster associated with self-reported Caucasian donors included around four fifths of the 398 genotyped donors. The study aimed to test whether cataloging public T cell receptors could reveal signatures of past pathogen exposure. Using immunosequencing, the study profiled T cell repertoires from about 650 subjects and related those repertoires to cytomegalovirus serostatus. In addition to the first cohort of hundreds of subjects, a separate validation cohort of approximately 130 different subjects was used. To predict cytomegalovirus infection status, the study combined high-throughput TCR immunosequencing, statistical association of individual TCRs with disease status, and machine learning. To study patterns of TCR occurrence, a later analysis re-analyzed previously published TCR beta repertoires from more than 550 donors and added high-resolution HLA genotyping. The later analysis used no new phenotypic data to find candidate immune exposures, relying instead on TCR beta sequences and their occurrence across donors. To decide whether each TCR beta V gene segment behaved as functional or pseudogenic, an earlier analysis of over 500 of the donors relied on high-throughput TCR beta sequencing. Donor age, sex, ethnicity and CMV serostatus were compiled together with the repertoire data. Genome-wide SNP genotypes for about 65% of the 666 donors were used in a later genetic analysis, which treated that subset as a discovery cohort. Every discovery cohort repertoire had been produced on one sequencing platform. HLA typing covered class I and class II loci at four-digit resolution. Typing coverage varied by locus: roughly 629-630 donors for A, B, C, DRB1 and DQB1; approximately 500 for DQA1; approximately 570 for DPA1; roughly 470 for DPB1. Because of strong linkage in the cohort, roughly five DR-DQ haplotypes were treated as single units for association and clustering. Among 300 to 500 genotyped donors of the cohort, an average of approximately 200,000 unique TCR beta nucleotide sequences was sequenced per donor, of which about 18% were non-productive.

Trimming takes 9 bases off V and 5 bases off J; junction bases not matched to a gene: 10. CDR1 and CDR2 (MDHEN, SYDVKM) derive from the germline V gene. The CDR3 goes from the cysteine to the phenylalanine over 13 residues. Only the CDR3 part of the read is kept: 39 bases, read in frame from the first base. The study at large found these results: In a later analysis, several top co-occurrence clusters were reported to appear linked to parvovirus B19, influenza, CMV and Epstein-Barr virus. A later genetic analysis associated a missense DCLRE1C variant with V-gene and J-gene trimming of TCR beta chains, and an independent cohort replicated the association. Sequencing depth was assumed to be roughly uniform across donors in the presence/absence analyses, though that assumption may not hold. According to a later analysis, most CMV-associated TCR beta chains appeared to be HLA-restricted, and the HLA associations seemed to be driven largely by CMV exposure. A cluster of highly shared sequence variants was judged likely to be a technical artifact of the sequencing pipeline. The classifier was reported to diagnose cytomegalovirus status with high specificity and sensitivity in both the original and validation cohorts. Linkage disequilibrium might explain the correlated functional status among segregating V segments, but an unknown experimental factor could not be ruled out. The only immune exposure information available for the cohort was CMV serostatus. A total of 150 to 200 TCR beta chains were listed by the study as associated with cytomegalovirus. A later genetic analysis reported fewer N-insertions in productive TCRs among donors in an Asian-associated ancestry cluster than the roughly 670-donor mean. Because HLA typing was missing for some donors at each locus, association tests included only the typed subset. About 17 rarely observed V segments, including chromosome 9 orphons, were excluded from the earlier analysis of approximately 500 of the donors because counts were too low. In vitro tests confirmed that three of the cytomegalovirus-associated TCR beta chains recognize cytomegalovirus antigens. In a later analysis, HLA-associated TCR beta chains showed more clonal expansion and lower generation probabilities than non-associated chains that were equally common. A further reported finding was that TCR beta sequences accurately predicted the HLA-A and HLA-B alleles for most subjects in the first cohort. Assigning TCR associations to individual alleles was difficult when HLA alleles, especially DR and DQ, strongly co-occurred. This cohort had only TCR beta chains sequenced, and the lack of alpha or paired-chain data limited which features could be detected. At a false discovery rate of 0.05, a later analysis linked 16,000 or so TCR beta sequences to specific HLA alleles. In a later analysis, the rate of TCR association differed among HLA loci, with DRB1 alleles having the most associated TCRs and HLA-C alleles having the fewest. Broadly in line with IMGT annotations, most TCR beta V segments showed up in productive rearrangements about 90% or about 30% of the time in an earlier analysis of around 600 of the donors. Because the 87-base-pair reads could not distinguish some IMGT-functional V segments, including TRBV6-2 and TRBV6-3, those segments were excluded. According to the authors, the approach could potentially be generalized to other disease states and immunological phenotypes. While some public TCRs were present in many individuals, most TCR sequences turned up only very rarely across donors.

The cohort consisted of 670 or so healthy bone marrow donors. At the time of sampling, every cohort member was nominally healthy, though immune exposures that went unrecorded were likely present. The donor was CMV seropositive and belonged to the group of about 290 seropositive cohort members. Each donor provided a peripheral blood sample, and peripheral blood mononuclear cells were used for TCR beta sequencing. The Qiagen DNeasy Blood Extraction Kit was used to extract genomic DNA from the blood cell samples. Receptor amplification or capture employed the immunoSEQ multiplex PCR assay. For the multiplex PCR, a mixture combining 60 forward primers for TCR Vbeta segments and 13 reverse primers for TCR Jbeta segments was used. The CDR3 region of rearranged TCR beta genes was amplified from genomic DNA with a multiplex PCR assay. Amplified TCR beta libraries were sequenced as 87-base-pair reads on the Illumina HiSeq System. The original pipeline was this. In a later analysis, roughly 80 million unique TCR beta chains were counted across the roughly 670 repertoires, and roughly 9.9 million of these chains were shared by at least two donors. A nearest-neighbor algorithm error-corrected the raw reads and collapsed the reads into unique sequences, merging closely related sequences to remove PCR and sequencing errors. Alignment of CDR3 sequences to IMGT reference sequences was used to assign V, D and J gene segments. For a sequence to be retained, at least a six-nucleotide match to both a V gene segment and a J gene segment was required. Rearrangements were called productive when the CDR3 lacked stop codons and stayed in frame with V and J; all others were non-productive. CDR3 was defined according to IMGT convention as the region running from the second conserved V-encoded cysteine to the conserved J-encoded phenylalanine. Sequences without an unambiguous match to a single V gene segment were excluded from the earlier analysis of over 500 of the donors. In an earlier analysis of 500 to 750 of the donors, V segments were called functional above 56.7% productive rearrangements and were called segregating when the between-donor standard deviation exceeded 5%. To diagnose cytomegalovirus status from the catalog of TCR beta chain sequences, a statistical classification framework was built. In a later analysis, TCR nucleotide sequences were compared against IMGT/GENE-DB human TR gene sequences so that V and J genes could be assigned. In a later analysis, CDR3 sequences and most-parsimonious VDJ recombination scenarios were assigned using the TCRdist pipeline. In a later analysis, each TCR beta chain was defined by its CDR3 amino acid sequence together with its V-gene family, and reads without a unique V-gene family were excluded. As a way to deal with suspected cross-contamination and a sequencing artifact, a later analysis dropped 450 to 600 nucleotide sequences that were highly shared and had low generation probability. For each public chain, a later analysis derived a clonal expansion index from normalized ranks of inferred template counts within each repertoire. In a later analysis, generation probabilities were computed with a VDJ recombination model fitted to out-of-frame rearrangements, and the resulting probabilities were checked against IGoR. In a later analysis, hypergeometric tests were used to score TCR-TCR, TCR-HLA and TCR-CMV co-occurrence, with a repertoire-size bias correction applied to TCR pairs. In a later analysis, false discovery rates were estimated by permuting HLA or CMV assignments 20 times. In a later analysis, co-occurring TCRs were grouped using DBSCAN, with TCRdist sequence similarity added in when clustering inside HLA-allele-positive subsets. For co-occurrence clustering, repertoires with fewer than 30,000 or more than 120,000 public chains were excluded, along with roughly five repertoires with anomalous nucleotide sharing. TCRdb carries this immuneACCESS record with in-frame sequences only. Its versions omit some clonotypes, under half of them owing to an unresolved V gene in the studies checked, with the rest unexplained. The V and J calls and the clone size are those of that table, but D and trimming were determined from the DNA. This sample is represented by about 120,000 clones; about 78% of them were singletons. 12% of the sample is taken by the ten largest.

Of note for this clone: The antigen it recognizes is unknown. No much larger clonotype is one base removed from it; base qualities were not supplied.

The clonotype was recovered from a woman in her thirties or forties in good health and CMV-seropositive. Rearrangement joined TRBV28 to TRBJ2-7; the central 7 bases match TRBD2. Specimen: PBMCs. The CDR3 has the sequence CASLTWGGDEQYF. The nucleotide sequence reads TGTGCCAGTCTGACGTGGGGGGGGGACGAGCAGTACTTC.